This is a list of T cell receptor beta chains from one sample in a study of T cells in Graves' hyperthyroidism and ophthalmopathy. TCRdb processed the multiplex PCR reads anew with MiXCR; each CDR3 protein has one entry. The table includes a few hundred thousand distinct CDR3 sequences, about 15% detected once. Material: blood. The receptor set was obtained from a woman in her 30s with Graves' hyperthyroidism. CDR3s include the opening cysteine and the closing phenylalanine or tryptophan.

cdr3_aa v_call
CASSLSGQGDNQPQHF TRBV28
CASRGTGGDTQYF TRBV28
CSVADRGLAGDFYNEQFF TRBV29-1
CASSLFSAGNYGYTF TRBV28
CASNHRDREYEQYF TRBV6-2/TRBV6-3
CASSYSIGRITGELFF TRBV6-5
CASSFTQGNNEQFF TRBV6-1
CATRTGVNTEAFF TRBV15
CSASRGRVDEQFF TRBV20-1
CASSSGTGEGNEQFF TRBV6-4
CASSLVPLRSPGGRGYNEQFF TRBV12-3/TRBV12-4
CASSFGLLDTQYF TRBV7-9
CASSWLGVDPNEQFF TRBV12-3/TRBV12-4
CASSPLLGSNEQYF TRBV11-2
CASSGFGDRALEQYF TRBV11-2
CASSRRGRSSYNEQFF TRBV28
CASSSGVGGTGELFF TRBV7-2
CSRRVANYGYTF TRBV20-1
CSASGGVGNEKLFF TRBV20-1
CASGLTAINEQFF TRBV12-5
CASSIVGVTGGEAFF TRBV19
CASSLLGLAYEQYF TRBV18
CATSGGRARTDTQYF TRBV19
CSGGQTYTEAFF TRBV29-1
CASSRTDRGLDEQFF TRBV28
CASRDLSGGEAFF TRBV6-1
CASSLVPQGAPQYF TRBV11-2
CAWGTGGQPQHF TRBV30
CSASPGGIYEQYF TRBV20-1
CSASGGAGNQPQHF TRBV20-1
CATSGYRGLTGANVLTF TRBV15
CSARETIEFADTQYF TRBV20-1
CASSPPPPENNEQFF TRBV18
CSVKLSTDTQYF TRBV29-1
CAWTERTGGYTF TRBV30
CASLANNQETQYF TRBV12-3/TRBV12-4
CASSSKRGHTDTQYF TRBV7-3
CASSLPSAGGTNEQFF TRBV27
CASSPGLAGDSYNEQFF TRBV5-1
CSARGTGAGANVLTF TRBV20-1
CASSARGDDEAFF TRBV6-2/TRBV6-3
CASSTDRDRQPQHF TRBV2
CASKTSGSGEQYF TRBV2
CASSVTGVNQPQHF TRBV27
CASAREGPNTQYF TRBV6-1
CASSPRADTQYF TRBV12-3/TRBV12-4
CASIPPGEETQYF TRBV7-6
CASSQDQLQGETQYF TRBV14
CATSDSGTDGYTF TRBV24-1
CASSQYTGVEQYF TRBV18
CASSLVVSGSFSGPNTQYF TRBV7-9
CASSLGPQVTGEKLFF TRBV5-1
CASSPRVRGRRETQYF TRBV13
CASSTHRDYSYEQYF TRBV7-8
CASSYEVRGGPDEQYF TRBV5-1